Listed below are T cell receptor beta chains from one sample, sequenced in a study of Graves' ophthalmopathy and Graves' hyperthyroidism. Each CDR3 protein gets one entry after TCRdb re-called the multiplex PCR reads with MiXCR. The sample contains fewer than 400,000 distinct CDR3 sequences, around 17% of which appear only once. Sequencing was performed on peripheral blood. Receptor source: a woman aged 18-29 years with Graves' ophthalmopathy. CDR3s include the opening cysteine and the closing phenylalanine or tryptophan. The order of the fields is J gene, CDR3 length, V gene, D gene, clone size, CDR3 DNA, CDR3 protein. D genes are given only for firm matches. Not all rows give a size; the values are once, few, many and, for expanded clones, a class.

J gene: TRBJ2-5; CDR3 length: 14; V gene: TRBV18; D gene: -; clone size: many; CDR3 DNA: TGTGCCAGCTCACTCCTCAATGGACCGGAGACCCAGTACTTC; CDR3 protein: CASSLLNGPETQYF
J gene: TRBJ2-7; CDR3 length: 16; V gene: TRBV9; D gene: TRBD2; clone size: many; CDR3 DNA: TGTGCCAGCAGCCCATCCGGGACTAGCGGGAGTAACGAGCAGTACTTC; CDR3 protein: CASSPSGTSGSNEQYF
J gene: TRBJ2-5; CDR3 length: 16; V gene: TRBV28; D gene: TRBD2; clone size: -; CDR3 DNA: TGTGCCAGCAGAGCTCCTAGCGGGAATAGGCAAGAGACCCAGTACTTC; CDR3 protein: CASRAPSGNRQETQYF
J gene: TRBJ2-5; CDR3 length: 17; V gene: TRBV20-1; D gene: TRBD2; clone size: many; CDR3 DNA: TGCAGCAATGGACTAGCGGGAATTCGGGTTTTCCAAGAGACCCAGTACTTC; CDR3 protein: CSNGLAGIRVFQETQYF
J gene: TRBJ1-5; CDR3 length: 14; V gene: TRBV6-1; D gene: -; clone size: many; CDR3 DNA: TGTGCCAGCAGTCAGACAGTTGGCAATCAGCCCCAGCATTTT; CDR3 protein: CASSQTVGNQPQHF
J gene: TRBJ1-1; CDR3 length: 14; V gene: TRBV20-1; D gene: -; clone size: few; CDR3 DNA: TGCAGTGCTAGAGTACAGGGAATCGACACTGAAGCTTTCTTT; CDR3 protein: CSARVQGIDTEAFF
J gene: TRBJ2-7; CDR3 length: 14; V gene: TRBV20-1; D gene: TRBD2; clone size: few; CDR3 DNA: TGCAGTGCTAGAAGTCTAGCGGGAGTCTACGAGCAGTACTTC; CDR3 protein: CSARSLAGVYEQYF
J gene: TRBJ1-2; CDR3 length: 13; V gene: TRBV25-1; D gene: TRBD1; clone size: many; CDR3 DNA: TGTGCCAGCAGTGGATGGACAGGGGATGGCTACACCTTC; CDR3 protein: CASSGWTGDGYTF
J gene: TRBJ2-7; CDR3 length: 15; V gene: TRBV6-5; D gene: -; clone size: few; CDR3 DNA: TGTGCCAGCAGTTACTCGTTAGGGCCGATCTACGAGCAGTACTTC; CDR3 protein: CASSYSLGPIYEQYF
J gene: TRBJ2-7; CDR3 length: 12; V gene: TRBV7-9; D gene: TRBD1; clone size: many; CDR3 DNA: TGTGCCAGCAGGGGACAGGGTTACGAGCAGTACTTC; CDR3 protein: CASRGQGYEQYF
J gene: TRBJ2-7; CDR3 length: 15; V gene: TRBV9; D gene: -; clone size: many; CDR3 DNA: TGTGCCAGCAGCGTAGAGGGGACGTCCGCCTACGAGCAGTACTTC; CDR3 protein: CASSVEGTSAYEQYF
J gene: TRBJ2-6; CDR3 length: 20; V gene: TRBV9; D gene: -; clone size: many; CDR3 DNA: TGTGCCAGCAGCGTAGCCCATCGACAGCGCCCAGGGACTGGGGCCAACGTCCTGACTTTC; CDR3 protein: CASSVAHRQRPGTGANVLTF
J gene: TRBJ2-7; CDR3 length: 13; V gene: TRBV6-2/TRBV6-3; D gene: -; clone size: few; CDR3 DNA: TGTGCCAGCAGTTACGATGGGGCCTACGAGCAGTACTTC; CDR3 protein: CASSYDGAYEQYF
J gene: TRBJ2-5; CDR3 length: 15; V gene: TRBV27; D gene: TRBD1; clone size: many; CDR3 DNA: TGTGCCAGCAGGGGGACAGGGGGCTTGATCGAGACCCAGTACTTC; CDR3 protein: CASRGTGGLIETQYF
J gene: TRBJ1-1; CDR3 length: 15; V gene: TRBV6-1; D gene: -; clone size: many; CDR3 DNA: TGTGCCAGCAGCATACAGGGTCCCACGAACACTGAAGCTTTCTTT; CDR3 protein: CASSIQGPTNTEAFF
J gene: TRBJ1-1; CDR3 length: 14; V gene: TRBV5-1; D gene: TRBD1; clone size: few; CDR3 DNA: TGCGCCAGCAGCAAAGACAGGGGGGTAACTGAAGCTTTCTTT; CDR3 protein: CASSKDRGVTEAFF
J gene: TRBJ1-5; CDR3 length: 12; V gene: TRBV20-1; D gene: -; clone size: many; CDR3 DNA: TGCAGTGCCCTAGGGCCCGGTCAGCCCCAGCATTTT; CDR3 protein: CSALGPGQPQHF
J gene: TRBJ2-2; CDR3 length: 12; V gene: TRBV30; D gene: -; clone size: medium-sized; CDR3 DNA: TGTGCCTGGAGTGTACAAATCGGGGAGCTGTTTTTT; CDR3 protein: CAWSVQIGELFF
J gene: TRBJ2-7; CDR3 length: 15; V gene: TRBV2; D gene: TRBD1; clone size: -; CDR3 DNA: TGTGCCAGCAGTGGGGGGACAGGCTTGCCCTACGAGCAGTACTTC; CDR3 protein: CASSGGTGLPYEQYF
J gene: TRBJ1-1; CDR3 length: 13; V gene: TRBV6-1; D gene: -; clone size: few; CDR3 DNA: TGTGCCAGCAGTGCCCCGGAGTTAACTGAAGCTTTCTTT; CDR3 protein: CASSAPELTEAFF
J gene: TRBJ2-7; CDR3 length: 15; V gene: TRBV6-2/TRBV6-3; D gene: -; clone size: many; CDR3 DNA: TGTGCCAGCATCGCGACTACGGGGCCAAACTACGAGCAGTACTTC; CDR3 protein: CASIATTGPNYEQYF
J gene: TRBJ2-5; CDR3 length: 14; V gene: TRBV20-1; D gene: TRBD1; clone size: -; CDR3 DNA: TGCAGTGCTAGCCCGGGACAGCGGCAAGAGACCCAGTACTTC; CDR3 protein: CSASPGQRQETQYF
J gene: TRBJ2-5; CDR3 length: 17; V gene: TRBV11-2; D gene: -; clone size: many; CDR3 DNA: TGTGCCAGCAGCTTAGGCGGGGTCCCCGACAGGGTGGAGACCCAGTACTTC; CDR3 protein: CASSLGGVPDRVETQYF
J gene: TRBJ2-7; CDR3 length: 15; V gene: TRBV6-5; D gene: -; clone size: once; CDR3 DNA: TGTGCCAGCAGTAACTCGGCCCGAGGCACCTACGAGCAGTACTTC; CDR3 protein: CASSNSARGTYEQYF
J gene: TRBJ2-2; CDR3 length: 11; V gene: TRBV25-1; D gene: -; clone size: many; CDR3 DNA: TGTGCCAGCAGCCCTTCCGGGGAGCTGTTTTTT; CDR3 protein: CASSPSGELFF
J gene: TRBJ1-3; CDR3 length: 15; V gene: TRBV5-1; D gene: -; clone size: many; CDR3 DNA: TGCGCCAGCAGCTTCGGCTCCCCTTTTGGAAACACCATATATTTT; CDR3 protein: CASSFGSPFGNTIYF
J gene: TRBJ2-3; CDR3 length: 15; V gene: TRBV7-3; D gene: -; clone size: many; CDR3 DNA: TGTGCCAGCAGCCCCTCCGCAGGGAGAGCAGATACGCAGTATTTT; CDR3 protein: CASSPSAGRADTQYF
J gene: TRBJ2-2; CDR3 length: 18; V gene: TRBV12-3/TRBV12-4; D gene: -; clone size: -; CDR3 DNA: TGTGCCAGCAGTTTAGGTGAACTCTCGAACCCGAACACCGGGGAGCTGTTTTTT; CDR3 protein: CASSLGELSNPNTGELFF
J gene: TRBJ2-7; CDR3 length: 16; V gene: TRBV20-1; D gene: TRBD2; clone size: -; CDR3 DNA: TGCAGTGCTAGTGCCGCTTTAGCGGGAGTTACCTACGAGCAGTACTTC; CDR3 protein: CSASAALAGVTYEQYF
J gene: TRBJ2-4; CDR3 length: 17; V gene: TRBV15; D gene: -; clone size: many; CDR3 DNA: TGTGCCACCAGCAGAGATAGGGAAGATATAGTCAAAAACATTCAGTACTTC; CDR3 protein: CATSRDREDIVKNIQYF
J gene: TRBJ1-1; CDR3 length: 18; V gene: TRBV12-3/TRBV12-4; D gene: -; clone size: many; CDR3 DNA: TGTGCCAGCAGTTTGACTTGGGGCTGGGGACGGGCCTACACTGAAGCTTTCTTT; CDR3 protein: CASSLTWGWGRAYTEAFF
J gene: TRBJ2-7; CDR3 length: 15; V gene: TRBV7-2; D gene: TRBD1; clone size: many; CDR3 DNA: TGTGCCAGCAGCTCGGACAGGGATTTTACCTACGAGCAGTACTTC; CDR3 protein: CASSSDRDFTYEQYF
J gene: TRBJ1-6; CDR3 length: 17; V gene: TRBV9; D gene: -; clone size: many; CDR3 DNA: TGTGCCAGCAGCTCCGAAACTAGTACAGCCTATAATTCACCCCTCCACTTT; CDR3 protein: CASSSETSTAYNSPLHF
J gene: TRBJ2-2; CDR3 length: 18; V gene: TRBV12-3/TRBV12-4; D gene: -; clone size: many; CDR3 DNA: TGTGCCAGCAGTCTCCCAACGTCAGGGGCTTTGAACACCGGGGAGCTGTTTTTT; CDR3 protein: CASSLPTSGALNTGELFF
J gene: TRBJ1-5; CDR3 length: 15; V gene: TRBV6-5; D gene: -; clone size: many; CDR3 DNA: TGTGCCAGCAGTTACTCGGGAAATAGCAATCAGCCCCAGCATTTT; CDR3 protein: CASSYSGNSNQPQHF
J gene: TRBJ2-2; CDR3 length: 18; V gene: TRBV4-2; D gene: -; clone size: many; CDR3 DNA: TGTGCCAGCAGCCAAGAAGTAAAGCGACGAACGAACACCGGGGAGCTGTTTTTT; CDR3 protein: CASSQEVKRRTNTGELFF
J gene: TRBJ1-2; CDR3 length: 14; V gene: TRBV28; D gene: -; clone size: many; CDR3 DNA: TGTGCCAGCAGTTTACCTGGGTTTGACTATGGCTACACCTTC; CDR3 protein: CASSLPGFDYGYTF
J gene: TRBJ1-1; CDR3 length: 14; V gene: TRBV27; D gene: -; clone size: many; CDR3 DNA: TGTGCCAGCAGTTTAGGGTCCCCCAACACTGAAGCTTTCTTT; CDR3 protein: CASSLGSPNTEAFF